These 30 T cell receptor beta chains were all obtained from the same sample, sequenced in a study of human T cells and chemical hapten exposure (dated by TCRdb to the early 2020s). The time point label of this sample denotes: patch test 3, about 24 weeks after DPC sensitization. Taken with the paper, the label for treatment or condition translates to: therapeutic diphenylcyclopropenone sensitization with weekly scalp DPC. The library relied on RACE. The instrument was a NextSeq 500. The raw public reads went through TCRdb reprocessing: fastp at Q25, MiXCR clone calling, in-frame beta chains kept. Each CDR3 protein gets just one entry, which takes the most common genes and DNA from the rows behind it. The sample records under 100,000 distinct CDR3 sequences, 10% to 11% of which are singletons. Clones ranked in the top ten supply around 3.8% of the sample. The sequenced sample was whole blood, obtained in connection with sensitization to the hapten diphenylcyclopropenone (DPC). These receptors all come from a woman in her forties or fifties with alopecia areata. Some clones in this sample may be carry-over from other donors' samples.

The CDR3 DNA is TGTGCCAGCAGCGGAGATGCAGAAGAGACCCAGTACTTC. Translation gives CASSGDAEETQYF. This chain connects TRBV7-2 to TRBJ2-5; D uncertain. The V and J ends lost 5 bases and 3 bases respectively, with 10 bases between them. Germline assignment: CDR1 SGHTA and CDR2 FQGNSA. There are 13 residues in the CDR3.

As to this clonotype: Germline and junction disagree at one end, which may indicate a read error. This rearrangement joins TRBV9 to TRBJ1-6, with 9 bases identical to TRBD1. CDR3 length: 15 amino acids. The V gene's germline CDR1 is SGDLS and CDR2 YYNGEE. The chain's CDR3 is CASSPGGQGNSPLLF. DNA for the CDR3: TGTGCCAGCAGCCCGGGGGGACAGGGTAATTCACCCCTCCTCTTT.

This clonotype was observed a handful of times. V is TRBV12-3 or TRBV12-4 and J is TRBJ1-1; weak D call: TRBD1 (6 bases). This CDR3 has 14 amino acids. Trimming took 2 bases from V and 5 from J, leaving 12 bases between them. The DNA of the CDR3 is TGTGCCAGCAGTTTACCGGGGGCAAGGACTGAAGCTTTCTTT. It specifies CASSLPGARTEAFF.

The V call is TRBV29-1, the J call TRBJ2-1; no clear D. This CDR3 comprises 13 residues. Looked up from germline, CDR1 is SQVTM and CDR2 is ANQGSEA. V was pared by 8 bases and J by 5 bases, with 16 bases between. The chain's CDR3 is CSPGLGVHNEQFF. The CDR3 DNA follows: TGCAGCCCTGGGCTTGGGGTACACAATGAGCAGTTCTTC.

The CDR3 sequence: CASSLRLEGTEAFF. The CDR3 coding sequence is TGTGCCAGCAGTTTACGGCTCGAGGGCACTGAAGCTTTCTTT. The rearrangement uses TRBV12-3 or TRBV12-4 and TRBJ1-1; D ambiguous. V was trimmed by 2 bases and J by 4 bases, leaving 11 bases between them. The CDR3 contains 14 residues.

This clonotype was observed a few times. This chain connects TRBV12-3 or TRBV12-4 to TRBJ1-5; TRBD1 matches 10 bases. Trimming at V came to 5 bases and at J to 11 bases, leaving 3 bases not matched to a gene. The CDR3 is 12 residues long. The CDR3 spells CASSPGQGAQHF. In DNA form, the CDR3 reads TGTGCCAGCAGTCCAGGACAGGGGGCCCAGCATTTT.

This clonotype was seen many times. The chain carries TRBV5-5 and TRBJ2-1, with D possibly being TRBD2 (6 bases). V dropped 5 bases and J dropped 0 bases, with 18 bases sitting between them. CDR3 length: 17 residues. CDR1 is SGHKS and CDR2 is YYEKEE in the germline V gene (reference sequence). The CDR3 nucleotides are TGTGCCAGCAGGCTGGGACTCCTGGGATACTCCTACAATGAGCAGTTCTTC. Its protein is CASRLGLLGYSYNEQFF. Looking up the rest from reference TRBV5-5 and TRBJ2-1 gives the full variable domain: DAGVTQSPTHLIKTRGQQVTLRCSPISGHKSVSWYQQVLGQGPQFIFQYYEKEERGRGNFPDRFSARQFPNYSSELNVNALLLGDSALYLCASRLGLLGYSYNEQFFGPGTRLTVL.

This clonotype was counted between two and nine times. The gene calls are TRBV29-1 and TRBJ2-3; the D gene is possibly TRBD2 (5 bases). The ends were cut back, 4 bases at V and 4 bases at J, with 12 bases in the middle. This CDR3 comprises 13 residues. The germline V gene has CDR1 SQVTM and CDR2 ANQGSEA. The CDR3 DNA sequence: TGCAGCGTTGCCCTCGGGATCGCAGATACGCAGTATTTT. Amino acid sequence: CSVALGIADTQYF.

This clonotype has at least ten counts. The chain couples TRBV13 to TRBJ2-1; 10 bases agree with TRBD2. Germline V CDR1 and CDR2: PRHDT, FYEKMQ (reference sequence). CDR3 length: 15 residues. J gave up 7 bases and V 4 bases, and 7 bases lay outside the gene matches. CDR3 in amino acids: CASSYPGLASNEQFF. The CDR3 region has the DNA TGTGCCAGCAGCTATCCGGGACTAGCGAGTAATGAGCAGTTCTTC.

The chain employs TRBV7-2 and TRBJ2-3; perhaps TRBD2 as D (6 bases). Trimming stripped 8 bases from V and 0 bases from J, with 9 bases between. The CDR3 length is 13 residues. Germline V gives CDR1 SGHTA, CDR2 FQGNSA. The CDR3 DNA follows: TGTGCCAGCGGGAGGTTGAGCACAGATACGCAGTATTTT. This encodes CASGRLSTDTQYF.

This clonotype was seen many times. V is TRBV11-2 and J is TRBJ1-5; D is ambiguous. Germline V gives CDR1 SGHAT, CDR2 FQNNGV. Trimming shortened V by 1 base and J by 6 bases, and 7 bases separated the two germline ends. The CDR3 extends over 13 amino acids. CDR3 protein: CASSLGTSQPQHF. The CDR3 DNA is TGTGCCAGCAGCTTAGGGACTTCTCAGCCCCAGCATTTT.

The J gene is TRBJ2-6, the V gene TRBV19, with D perhaps matching TRBD2 (5 bases). The ends were cut back, 1 base at V and 4 bases at J, with 14 bases in the middle. This CDR3 has 17 amino acids. The germline V gene has CDR1 LNHDA and CDR2 SQIVND (reference sequence). The CDR3 nucleotides are TGTGCCAGTAGTATAGGCCAGGAGGCGGCCGGGGCCAACGTCCTGACTTTC. Encoded protein: CASSIGQEAAGANVLTF.

The V gene is TRBV30, the J gene TRBJ1-5, with 8 bases that match TRBD1. Unmatched junction bases numbered 2, after V lost 0 bases and J lost 4 bases. CDR1 and CDR2 from the germline V gene are GTSNPN and SVGIG (reference sequence). The CDR3 extends over 14 amino acids. In nucleotides, the CDR3 is TGTGCCTGGAGTGTAACAGGGGGGAATCAGCCCCAGCATTTT. Its protein product is CAWSVTGGNQPQHF.

This clonotype was detected ten times or more. CDR3 sequence (DNA): TGTGCCAGCAGCCGACCTGATTCATGGAATCAGCCCCAGCATTTT. It translates to CASSRPDSWNQPQHF. The chain joins TRBV6-4 to TRBJ1-5; D call uncertain. The V end was cut by 6 bases, the J end by 4 bases, with 16 bases between. The CDR3 contains 15 residues. Looked up from germline, CDR1 is MRHNA and CDR2 is SNTAGT.

The V gene is TRBV20-1, the J gene TRBJ1-5; the D is unclear. This CDR3 comprises 15 residues. Germline V gives CDR1 DFQATT, CDR2 SNEGSKA (reference sequence). Trimming shortened V by 0 bases and J by 3 bases, and 12 bases separated the two germline ends. The CDR3 DNA sequence: TGCAGTGCTAGAGACGCCTTATCTTCCAATCAGCCCCAGCATTTT. Encoded protein: CSARDALSSNQPQHF.

The rearrangement joins TRBV5-1 to TRBJ2-2, with 8 positions matching TRBD2. CDR3 length: 16 amino acids. J lost 2 bases, V lost 1 base, and 4 bases had no gene match. Germline V lookup: CDR1 SGHRS, CDR2 YFSETQ. The CDR3 reads CASSLSGRANTGELFF. In DNA, the CDR3 is TGCGCCAGCAGCTTGTCCGGGAGGGCCAACACCGGGGAGCTGTTTTTT.

This clonotype was detected ten times or more. CDR3 loop: CSVEDARAGGYKNIQYF. Written as DNA, the CDR3 is TGCAGCGTTGAAGATGCTAGGGCAGGGGGTTACAAAAACATTCAGTACTTC. The gene calls are TRBV29-1 and TRBJ2-4; 7 nucleotides match TRBD1. J gave up 3 bases and V 0 bases, and 11 bases lay outside the gene matches. Germline values: CDR1 SQVTM, CDR2 ANQGSEA. The CDR3 is 17 residues long.

A remark on this clonotype: This could be a read error, since a much larger clone is one nucleotide away. The J gene is TRBJ2-7, the V gene TRBV6-6; weak D call: TRBD1 (5 bases). V was clipped by 2 bases and J by 8 bases, with 13 bases between them. The CDR3 runs 13 residues. Germline CDR1 reads MNHNY; CDR2 reads SVGAGI (reference sequence). CDR3 DNA: TGTGCCAGCAGTTACGGGGCAGGCCACAAGCAGTACTTC. Translation gives CASSYGAGHKQYF.

This clonotype occurred a few times. The chain carries TRBV7-3 and TRBJ2-5; D unresolved. Germline-derived CDR1 and CDR2 are SGHTA and FQGTGA. The CDR3 contains 14 residues. V lost 1 base to trimming and J lost 8 bases, with 14 bases between them. CDR3 coding DNA: TGTGCCAGCAGCTTAAGGGGAACGCCGAGCACCCAGTACTTC. It specifies CASSLRGTPSTQYF.

This clonotype was counted once. The V and J genes are TRBV11-3 and TRBJ2-1; TRBD2 agrees at 13 bases. After removal of 4 bases from V and 4 bases from J, the junction contained 1 base not matched to a gene. This CDR3 comprises 15 residues. CDR1 and CDR2 (germline): SGHNT, YENEEA. DNA of the CDR3: TGTGCCAGCAGCTGGGGACTAGCGGGGTACAATGAGCAGTTCTTC. Translating it yields CASSWGLAGYNEQFF.

This clonotype was seen many times. The chain is built from TRBV11-2 and TRBJ2-7; 8 bases are shared with TRBD2. The CDR3 length is 16 residues. The junction had 5 bases not matched to a gene; V was cut back by 1 base and J by 0 bases. Germline V gene data show CDR1 as SGHAT and CDR2 as FQNNGV. The CDR3 DNA reads TGTGCCAGCAGCTTAGTGGGCGGGAGGTTCTCCTACGAGCAGTACTTC. Protein product: CASSLVGGRFSYEQYF.

This clonotype has more than one count but fewer than ten. The V call is TRBV14, the J call TRBJ2-1; D may correspond to TRBD1 or TRBD2 (6 bases each). Germline V lookup: CDR1 SGHDN, CDR2 FVKESK. The germline V and J ends were trimmed by 0 bases and 1 base, with 13 bases remaining between them. The CDR3 extends over 17 amino acids. The CDR3 reads CASSQDEQGGSYNEQFF. CDR3 coding DNA: TGTGCCAGCAGCCAAGATGAACAGGGAGGATCCTACAATGAGCAGTTCTTC.

This clonotype was seen only a few times. The rearrangement links TRBV24-1 to TRBJ2-5, with D perhaps given as TRBD1 or TRBD2 (6 bases each). This CDR3 comprises 11 residues. Germline V gene sequence: CDR1 KGHDR, CDR2 SFDVKD. V was clipped by 10 bases and J by 4 bases, with 9 bases between them. This CDR3 reads CATEGGETQYF. The CDR3 nucleotides are TGTGCCACGGAGGGGGGAGAGACCCAGTACTTC.

V usage is TRBV3-1 and J usage is TRBJ2-5; 9 nucleotides match TRBD2. CDR3 length: 14 residues. The ends lost 4 bases at V and 4 bases at J; junction bases unmatched: 4. Germline V CDR1 and CDR2: LGHDT, YNNKEL (reference sequence). As DNA, the CDR3 is TGTGCCAGCAGCCTTAGCGGGAGTCGAGAGACCCAGTACTTC. Encoded protein: CASSLSGSRETQYF.

This clonotype was seen at least ten times. V and J are TRBV20-1 and TRBJ2-7, with 11 bases fitting TRBD2. This CDR3 is built from 14 residues. Germline assignment: CDR1 DFQATT and CDR2 SNEGSKA (reference sequence). The V and J ends lost 4 bases and 5 bases, in that order; junction bases with no gene match: 7. This CDR3 is CSATGLLAGDEQYF. DNA for the CDR3: TGCAGTGCTACCGGTCTACTAGCGGGAGACGAGCAGTACTTC.

This clonotype was recorded a few times. As DNA, the CDR3 is TGTGCCAGCAGTTACCGGGGGGTGGATCAGCCCCAGCATTTT. This encodes CASSYRGVDQPQHF. The chain links TRBV6-6 to TRBJ1-5; possibly TRBD1 for D (5 bases). Trimming stripped 2 bases from V and 5 bases from J, with 10 bases between. CDR3 size: 14 residues. The germline V gene encodes CDR1 MNHNY and CDR2 SVGAGI (reference sequence).

The J gene is TRBJ2-1, the V gene TRBV2, with 9 bases identical to TRBD1. V lost 6 bases to trimming and J lost 2 bases; unmatched junction nucleotides: 5. From germline, CDR1 is SNHLY and CDR2 FYNNEI. This CDR3 contains 15 residues. CDR3 coding DNA: TGTGCCAGCAGCGATGACAGGGGGGCCTACAATGAGCAGTTCTTC. This encodes CASSDDRGAYNEQFF.

In its sample, this clonotype was seen many times. The chain has TRBV12-3 or TRBV12-4 and TRBJ1-2; D is unclear. The length of the CDR3 is 13 residues. V was cut by 6 bases and J by 5 bases, with 13 bases left in between. CDR3 sequence reads: CASSPDMSYGYTF. As DNA, the CDR3 is TGTGCCAGCAGCCCCGACATGTCGTATGGCTACACCTTC.

This clonotype was recorded many times. This chain connects TRBV27 to TRBJ2-5, with 9 bases fitting TRBD2. CDR3 size: 15 residues. With 6 bases clipped from V and 6 bases from J, the junction kept 11 bases outside the gene matches. The germline V gene has CDR1 MNHEY and CDR2 SMNVEV (reference sequence). The CDR3 is CASSWRGGARQTQYF. In DNA, the CDR3 is TGTGCCAGCAGCTGGCGGGGGGGCGCAAGACAGACCCAGTACTTC.

This clonotype has a count of ten or more. The chain joins TRBV19 to TRBJ1-5; a possible D gene is TRBD1 (5 bases). V shed 8 bases and J shed 11 bases, with 19 bases lying between them. Per the germline V gene, CDR1 is LNHDA and CDR2 is SQIVND (reference sequence). This CDR3 comprises 13 residues. The CDR3 nucleotides read TGTGCCAGTTCCGACAGAGGCCTGTGGGCCCAGCATTTT. This translates into CASSDRGLWAQHF.